This T cell receptor (beta chain) was recorded in a study of blood T cell repertoires in COVID-19. On the study more broadly: The analysed material was cDNA or gDNA that came from T cells, B-cell-depleted T cells, or PBMCs.

In the authors' methods: Amplification from reference gene primers served as the basis for estimated nucleated cell counts. Here immunoSEQ multiplex PCR was the method, and the copy in TCRdb shows in-frame clones only, minus some. V and J calls and clone size are given by that table; D and trimming were obtained from the DNA. Of about 270,000 clones listed, about 82% were seen once; the top ten hold approximately 9%. The table lists this clone with a few counts. This study enrolled people aged 18 to 89 from approximately 25 US geographic areas. Cohort allocation depended upon clinical history that participants reported. V was cut by 0 bases and J by 2 bases, with 8 bases left in between. The germline V gene has CDR1 SGHTA and CDR2 FQGNSA. The CDR3 is 15 amino acids.

This receptor was taken from a woman in her forties or fifties with acute COVID-19. The V gene is TRBV7-2, the J gene TRBJ1-5, with unresolved D. The material sequenced was PBMCs or T cells enriched from blood (not recorded which). The CDR3 sequence: CASSLALSGNQPQHF. DNA for the CDR3: TGTGCCAGCAGCTTAGCGCTTTCGGGCAATCAGCCCCAGCATTTT.